The 4 T cell receptor beta chains reported below all come from one sample, sequenced in a study of OX40 agonist ivuxolimab in advanced cancers. Data came from immunoSEQ multiplex PCR; TCRdb stores just in-frame clones and leaves some out. The data hold under 65,000 clones, with approximately 90% observed a single time. Source: CD4+ or CD8+ T cells sorted from blood, taken in a trial of the OX40 agonist ivuxolimab. These receptor sequences come from an adult with an advanced solid tumor such as melanoma, head and neck, liver or kidney cancer.

The chain links TRBV18 to TRBJ2-7; 7 positions match TRBD1. CDR1 is KGHSH, CDR2 LQKENI, per germline. The CDR3 spans 14 residues. V lost 3 bases, J lost 1 base, and 3 bases stayed unmatched. In DNA form, the CDR3 reads TGTGCCAGCTCACCGGGGGACAGTTCCTACGAGCAGTACTTC. It translates to CASSPGDSSYEQYF.

The chain is built from TRBV5-1 and TRBJ1-5; no firm D call. In germline, CDR1 is SGHRS, CDR2 YFSETQ. The V end lost 4 bases, the J end lost 0 bases, and 20 bases lay between the germline ends. The CDR3 spans 18 residues. The CDR3 reads CASSPRRTANYSNQPQHF. The CDR3 DNA reads TGCGCCAGCAGCCCCCGCCGGACCGCTAATTATAGCAATCAGCCCCAGCATTTT. Full variable domain (rest looked up from reference TRBV5-1 and TRBJ1-5): KAGVTQTPRYLIKTRGQQVTLSCSPISGHRSVSWYQQTPGQGLQFLFEYFSETQRNKGNFPGRFSGRQFSNSRSEMNVSTLELGDSALYLCASSPRRTANYSNQPQHFGDGTRLSIL.

This chain links TRBV10-3 with TRBJ2-1, with no clear D. CDR3 size: 15 residues. The germline gives CDR1 ENHRY, CDR2 SYGVKD. V was pared by 4 bases and J by 3 bases, with 13 bases between. CDR3 protein: CAISALVSFYNEQFF. DNA for the CDR3: TGTGCCATCAGTGCCCTAGTGTCATTCTACAATGAGCAGTTCTTC.

This chain links TRBV28 with TRBJ2-1; 9 nucleotides match TRBD2. The length of the CDR3 is 16 residues. Looked up from germline, CDR1 is MDHEN and CDR2 is SYDVKM. J gave up 4 bases and V 5 bases, and 9 bases lay outside the gene matches. The CDR3 protein is CASSGATSGKYNEQFF. Here the CDR3 DNA reads TGTGCCAGCAGTGGGGCGACTAGCGGCAAATACAATGAGCAGTTCTTC.